This T cell receptor beta chain was observed in a study of CD8 T cells in Susac syndrome. RNA amounts of roughly 0.5 to 1 ug underwent reverse transcription with random hexamers. TCRdb passed the immunoSEQ multiplex PCR reads through MiXCR, listing each CDR3 protein once. Altogether about 190,000 distinct CDR3 sequences are present, 90% to 97% being singletons, with the ten largest covering roughly 0.093%. Isolation of CD8+ and CD4+ T cells was performed negatively, whereas enrichment of TEMRA cells was done by FACS. The CDR3 length is 15 residues. CDR1 is LNHDA, CDR2 SQIVND, per germline (reference sequence). Trimming cost V 5 bases and J 7 bases; bases outside gene matches: 12.

The receptor comes from a human donor with Susac syndrome. Sequenced sample: CD4+ T cells from PBMCs. The chain employs TRBV19 and TRBJ1-1; TRBD1 matches 8 bases. The CDR3 spells CASSRQGSGSNEAFF. CDR3 sequence (DNA): TGTGCCAGTAGTCGACAGGGGAGCGGAAGTAATGAAGCTTTCTTT.